What follows are 30 T cell receptor beta chains derived from one specimen sequenced in a study of OX40 agonist ivuxolimab in advanced cancers. Clones were sequenced by immunoSEQ multiplex PCR, and TCRdb holds only the in-frame ones, with some missing. The data hold 49,000 or so clones, with approximately 90% observed a single time. This specimen consisted of CD4+ or CD8+ T cells sorted from blood, obtained in a trial of the OX40 agonist ivuxolimab. These receptors were collected from an adult with an advanced solid tumor such as melanoma, head and neck, liver or kidney cancer.

The chain couples TRBV11-2 to TRBJ2-7, with TRBD1 identical over 9 bases. Germline V gene lookup returns CDR1 SGHAT and CDR2 FQNNGV. CDR3 size: 15 residues. Losses at the gene ends were 3 bases for V and 2 bases for J; bases not matched to a gene: 5. CDR3 DNA: TGTGCCAGCAGCTTTACAGGGGGCGCAGCCTACGAGCAGTACTTC. Its protein product is CASSFTGGAAYEQYF.

This clone was counted a single time. The chain joins TRBV7-9 to TRBJ2-3; 9 bases map to TRBD2. This CDR3 spans 16 amino acids. Germline V gene lookup returns CDR1 SEHNR and CDR2 FQNEAQ (reference sequence). With V trimmed by 3 bases and J by 6 bases, 10 bases remained unmatched. The CDR3 is CASSFPNAGGTDTQYF. For the CDR3, the DNA is TGTGCCAGCAGCTTCCCCAATGCGGGGGGGACCGATACGCAGTATTTT.

The chain combines TRBV19 with TRBJ2-4, with 7 nucleotides matching TRBD2. There are 14 residues in the CDR3. The trim removed 2 bases at V and 7 bases at J, leaving 5 bases unmatched. In germline, CDR1 is LNHDA, CDR2 SQIVND (reference sequence). This CDR3 is CASSISRELNIQYF. The CDR3 region has the DNA TGTGCCAGTAGTATATCGCGGGAGTTGAACATTCAGTACTTC.

The DNA of the CDR3 is TGTGCCAGCAGCTCCCATATAGGACTACAGTTTCAAGAGACCCAGTACTTC. Its protein is CASSSHIGLQFQETQYF. The gene calls are TRBV11-2 and TRBJ2-5; D might be TRBD2 (6 bases). This CDR3 has 17 residues. Germline-derived CDR1 and CDR2 are SGHAT and FQNNGV. V was cut by 4 bases and J by 2 bases, with 20 bases left in between.

The chain uses TRBV7-9 and TRBJ2-1; 7 nucleotides line up with TRBD1. Germline V gene data show CDR1 as SEHNR and CDR2 as FQNEAQ (reference sequence). This CDR3 is 16 amino acids long. V shed 2 bases, J shed 2 bases, and the junction held 6 bases outside the gene matches. CDR3 bases: TGTGCCAGCAGCTTACCGACAGGGTTGACCTACAATGAGCAGTTCTTC. This gives the protein CASSLPTGLTYNEQFF.

CDR3 coding DNA: TGTGCCAGCAGCCAAGTGGCAGGACTCACCTACAATGAGCAGTTCTTC. Protein: CASSQVAGLTYNEQFF. The J gene is TRBJ2-1, the V gene TRBV14; weak D call: TRBD2 (5 bases). The germline gives CDR1 SGHDN, CDR2 FVKESK. Trimming took 1 base from V and 2 from J, leaving 12 bases between them. This CDR3 is 16 amino acids long.

The rearrangement links TRBV7-9 to TRBJ2-7; D remains unclear. Germline values: CDR1 SEHNR, CDR2 FQNEAQ (reference sequence). The CDR3 runs 14 residues. The V end was cut by 5 bases, the J end by 2 bases, with 13 bases between. CDR3 protein: CASSIGRNPYEQYF. CDR3 nucleotides: TGTGCCAGCAGCATCGGACGAAACCCCTACGAGCAGTACTTC. The whole variable domain, filled in from reference TRBV7-9 and TRBJ2-7, reads DTGVSQNPRHKITKRGQNVTFRCDPISEHNRLYWYRQTLGQGPEFLTYFQNEAQLEKSRLLSDRFSAERPKGSFSTLEIQRTEQGDSAMYLCASSIGRNPYEQYFGPGTRLTVT.

This chain links TRBV6-5 with TRBJ2-7, with unresolved D. The CDR3 totals 13 residues. Germline V CDR1 and CDR2: MNHEY, SVGAGI. Deletions cut 0 bases from V and 4 bases from J, with 7 bases between. As DNA, the CDR3 is TGTGCCAGCAGTTACTCCGAGAGTTACGAGCAGTACTTC. Translated: CASSYSESYEQYF.

This clone came up a few times. This rearrangement joins TRBV18 to TRBJ2-7; D is undetermined. V lost 2 bases and J lost 0, with 8 bases in between. Germline CDR1 reads KGHSH; CDR2 reads LQKENI. The CDR3 loop spans 14 amino acids. CDR3 DNA: TGTGCCAGCTCACCATACGAGAGCTCCTACGAGCAGTACTTC. Encoded protein: CASSPYESSYEQYF.

This sequence joins TRBV7-8 and TRBJ2-3; no reliable D call. Between the trimmed V and J ends, which lost 1 base and 1 base, there was a span of 6 bases. Germline assignment: CDR1 SGHVS and CDR2 FQNEAQ. This CDR3 has 14 amino acids. The CDR3 spells CASSLELGTDTQYF. CDR3 coding DNA: TGTGCCAGCAGCTTAGAACTGGGCACAGATACGCAGTATTTT.

The chain couples TRBV18 to TRBJ2-7, with D tentatively TRBD2 (6 bases). The CDR3 spans 17 residues. Germline values: CDR1 KGHSH, CDR2 LQKENI. V shed 4 bases and J shed 7 bases, with 26 bases lying between them. CDR3 residues: CASSLRPGDPISWEQYF. CDR3 nucleotides: TGTGCCAGCTCACTTAGGCCGGGAGATCCGATTTCGTGGGAGCAGTACTTC.

V usage is TRBV11-2 and J usage is TRBJ2-1; 13 bases fit TRBD2. With 3 bases clipped from V and 7 bases from J, the junction kept 9 bases outside the gene matches. This CDR3 is built from 17 residues. CDR1 and CDR2 (germline): SGHAT, FQNNGV. The CDR3 spells CASSFRTSGGATNEQFF. The DNA for the CDR3 is TGTGCCAGCAGCTTTAGAACTAGCGGGGGGGCGACGAATGAGCAGTTCTTC.

This sequence joins TRBV6-1 and TRBJ1-5; possible D gene TRBD1, 5 bases. The V end lost 4 bases, the J end lost 4 bases, and 11 bases lay between the germline ends. This CDR3 is 14 amino acids long. Germline V gene data show CDR1 as MNHNS and CDR2 as SASEGT. The CDR3 DNA sequence: TGTGCCAGCAGTGGGCGGGCAGGGAATCAGCCCCAGCATTTT. It codes for CASSGRAGNQPQHF.

Here the CDR3 DNA reads TGTGCCAGCAGCTTCGGTTTCAGCGGGGGGCTCGATACGCAGTATTTT. As protein: CASSFGFSGGLDTQYF. The chain couples TRBV28 to TRBJ2-3, with 9 positions matching TRBD2. From germline, CDR1 is MDHEN and CDR2 SYDVKM. This CDR3 contains 16 residues. The junction had 13 bases not matched to a gene; V was cut back by 6 bases and J by 6 bases. Together with reference TRBV28 and TRBJ2-3, the CDR3 gives the full variable domain: DVKVTQSSRYLVKRTGEKVFLECVQDMDHENMFWYRQDPGLGLRLIYFSYDVKMKEKGDIPEGYSVSREKKERFSLILESASTNQTSMYLCASSFGFSGGLDTQYFGPGTRLTVL.

The V gene is TRBV5-1, the J gene TRBJ1-2; TRBD1 is a possible D gene (6 bases). CDR1 is SGHRS, CDR2 YFSETQ, per germline. Deletions cut 0 bases from V and 7 bases from J, with 13 bases between. This CDR3 is 14 amino acids long. The DNA of the CDR3 is TGCGCCAGCAGCTTGGGTCAGGGGCGGCGTGGCTACACCTTC. It encodes CASSLGQGRRGYTF.

The rearrangement uses TRBV6-1 and TRBJ1-4; TRBD1 matches 11 bases. Germline-derived CDR1 and CDR2 are MNHNS and SASEGT. The CDR3 extends over 15 amino acids. V dropped 6 bases and J dropped 7; count of bases not matched to a gene: 7. CDR3 region: CASSGQGALGEKLFF. The CDR3 region has the DNA TGTGCCAGCAGCGGACAGGGGGCCTTGGGTGAAAAACTGTTTTTT.

V and J are TRBV4-3 and TRBJ1-4; D remains ambiguous. The V gene lost 0 bases and the J gene lost 10 bases, with 21 bases spanning the gap. Germline V gene data show CDR1 as LGHNA and CDR2 as YSLEER. The CDR3 runs to 17 residues. DNA of the CDR3: TGCGCCAGCAGCCAAGATCGGGTTGAGGGCCGGTTGGGAAAACTGTTTTTT. This gives the protein CASSQDRVEGRLGKLFF.

The chain couples TRBV7-2 to TRBJ2-3, with 8 bases fitting TRBD1. J lost 5 bases, V lost 1 base, and 2 bases had no gene match. Germline V gene lookup returns CDR1 SGHTA and CDR2 FQGNSA. The CDR3 consists of 14 residues. The CDR3 region is CASSLEGTGDTQYF. For the CDR3, the DNA is TGTGCCAGCAGCTTAGAGGGGACAGGAGATACGCAGTATTTT.

J is TRBJ2-5 and V is TRBV27; tentatively, D is TRBD2 (6 bases). TRBJ2-7 matches the DNA end more closely, so the J call is doubtful. CDR3 length: 13 residues. The germline gives CDR1 MNHEY, CDR2 SMNVEV (reference sequence). DNA of the CDR3: TGTGCCAGCAGTTTATGGGGGACTCACGAGCAGTACTTC. This sequence encodes CASSLWGTHEQYF.

The chain links TRBV7-9 to TRBJ2-1; D gene unclear. Germline CDR1 is SEHNR and CDR2 is FQNEAQ (reference sequence). V was clipped by 1 base and J by 3 bases, with 7 bases between them. The CDR3 is 14 amino acids. CDR3 coding DNA: TGTGCCAGCAGCTTAGTTGGCAGCTACAATGAGCAGTTCTTC. It codes for CASSLVGSYNEQFF.

This rearrangement joins TRBV19 to TRBJ1-1, with TRBD1 as a possible D gene (5 bases). Germline V gene lookup returns CDR1 LNHDA and CDR2 SQIVND (reference sequence). This CDR3 region has 14 residues. The ends were cut back, 5 bases at V and 8 bases at J, with 18 bases in the middle. DNA for the CDR3: TGTGCCAGTAGTTCTCAAGGGAGGGGCCCAGAAGCTTTCTTT. This encodes CASSSQGRGPEAFF.

This sequence joins TRBV6-5 and TRBJ2-5, with TRBD1 matching over 9 bases. CDR1 and CDR2 from the germline V gene are MNHEY and SVGAGI. CDR3 length: 15 residues. J lost 5 bases, V lost 2 bases, and 6 bases had no gene match. CDR3 coding DNA: TGTGCCAGCAGTTACCCAACAGGGGGCGGGGAGACCCAGTACTTC. Translated, it gives CASSYPTGGGETQYF.

The rearrangement uses TRBV11-3 and TRBJ2-7; 11 nucleotides align to TRBD2. The CDR3 length is 19 residues. The V gene's germline CDR1 is SGHNT and CDR2 YENEEA. V lost 0 bases to trimming and J lost 1 base; unmatched junction nucleotides: 11. CDR3 DNA: TGTGCCAGCAGCTTAGAGCGGGGGCCGGGGACTAGCGGATCCTACGAGCAGTACTTC. This gives the protein CASSLERGPGTSGSYEQYF.

This chain uses TRBV10-1 with TRBJ2-2; 7 bases agree with TRBD1. Germline V gene lookup returns CDR1 WNHNN and CDR2 SYGVQD (reference sequence). After removal of 5 bases from V and 5 bases from J, the junction contained 11 bases not matched to a gene. This CDR3 has 16 residues. The CDR3: CASSHHRGRGTGELFF. In DNA form, the CDR3 reads TGCGCCAGCAGTCATCACAGGGGCCGCGGTACCGGGGAGCTGTTTTTT.

This clone appeared a few times. The gene calls are TRBV19 and TRBJ1-2, with TRBD1 matching 8 bases. The J segment lost 13 bases and the V segment lost 5 bases, leaving 15 bases of the junction unmatched. In germline, CDR1 is LNHDA, CDR2 SQIVND (reference sequence). The CDR3 consists of 14 residues. CDR3 DNA: TGTGCCAGTAGTCAGTACTCTGGGCAGGGGGCAGCCACCTTC. Translated, it gives CASSQYSGQGAATF. The full variable domain, rest sourced from reference TRBV19 and TRBJ1-2, is DGGITQSPKYLFRKEGQNVTLSCEQNLNHDAMYWYRQDPGQGLRLIYYSQIVNDFQKGDIAEGYSVSREKKESFPLTVTSAQKNPTAFYLCASSQYSGQGAATFGSGTRLTVV.

This CDR3 reads CASSLGGTTDTQYF. CDR3 coding DNA: TGTGCCAGCAGCTTAGGCGGTACTACAGATACGCAGTATTTT. The chain joins TRBV7-9 to TRBJ2-3, with D unresolved. CDR3 length: 14 residues. CDR1 is SEHNR, CDR2 FQNEAQ, per germline (reference sequence). The V and J ends lost 1 base and 3 bases respectively, with 8 bases between them.

V usage is TRBV18 and J usage is TRBJ1-1, with 7 nucleotides matching TRBD1. The length of the CDR3 is 14 residues. With V trimmed by 4 bases and J by 1 base, 3 bases remained unmatched. Germline CDR1 and CDR2: KGHSH and LQKENI. The CDR3 sequence: CASSRQGGNTEAFF. For the CDR3, the DNA is TGTGCCAGCTCACGACAGGGCGGGAACACTGAAGCTTTCTTT. The whole variable domain, filled in from reference TRBV18 and TRBJ1-1, reads NAGVMQNPRHLVRRRGQEARLRCSPMKGHSHVYWYRQLPEEGLKFMVYLQKENIIDESGMPKERFSAEFPKEGPSILRIQQVVRGDSAAYFCASSRQGGNTEAFFGQGTRLTVV.

The V call is TRBV5-6, the J call TRBJ1-5; 10 nucleotides match TRBD1. The CDR3 runs 17 residues. After removal of 4 bases from V and 8 bases from J, the junction contained 15 bases not matched to a gene. Looked up from germline, CDR1 is SGHDT and CDR2 is YYEEEE. The CDR3 DNA reads as TGTGCCAGCAGCCTGAGAGGGACAGGGGACCCCTTTGAGCCCCAGCATTTT. Protein sequence: CASSLRGTGDPFEPQHF.

Comments on this clone: One end of the junction varies from germline; a read error may be responsible. In DNA, the CDR3 is TGTGCTAGCAGCTTATCAGGGTGGGGTAATGAGCAGTTCTTC. Encoded protein: CASSLSGWGNEQFF. The gene calls are TRBV7-7 and TRBJ2-1; TRBD1 is a possible D gene (5 bases). The V gene's germline CDR1 is SSHAT and CDR2 FNYEAQ (reference sequence). This CDR3 region has 14 residues.

In this sample, this clone turned up once. The gene calls are TRBV27 and TRBJ2-1, with TRBD1 identical over 12 bases. CDR1 is MNHEY and CDR2 is SMNVEV in the germline V gene (reference sequence). The CDR3 extends over 15 amino acids. With 3 bases clipped from V and 6 bases from J, the junction kept 3 bases outside the gene matches. The CDR3 bases are TGTGCCAGCAGTTTGGGACAGGGGGCGGTCAATGAGCAGTTCTTC. It is translated as CASSLGQGAVNEQFF.